Here is one T cell receptor beta chain with its context. The target antigen is unknown. This sample stems from a study of glioma-infiltrating T cells. Study-level information: Blood libraries targeted about 4.5- to 11-fold coverage of 900,000 to 1,000,000 T cells. Study results and limitations: A blood CDR3 motif signature was depleted in highly divergent patients. Tissue-blood divergence was below expectation in non-neoplastic patients, above in gliomas.

V lost 0 bases, J lost 7 bases, and 16 bases lay in between. Germline V CDR1 and CDR2: SGHAT, FQDESV (reference sequence). This CDR3 has 16 residues. The iRepertoire nested amplicon-rescue multiplex PCR amplified TCR alpha and beta CDR3s from RNA. Input was 100-400 ng of tissue mRNA or PBMC total RNA. TCRdb ran MiXCR on the multiplex PCR reads and lists one entry per CDR3 protein. The data contain 300,000 to 400,000 distinct CDR3 sequences, less than 50% of them singletons. The chain is built from TRBV11-1 and TRBJ2-1; D gene uncertain. The sequence derives from a human donor with low-grade glioma or glioblastoma, undergoing nonglioma brain surgery, or in good health (not recorded which). The sequencing sample was made of glioma tissue, nonneoplastic brain tissue, or PBMCs (not recorded which). The CDR3 nucleotides are TGTGCCAGCAGCTTAGCGGTACTAAGGTCTGGAAATGAGCAGTTCTTC. It specifies CASSLAVLRSGNEQFF.